The 24 T cell receptor beta chains listed next were all sequenced from one sample in a study of shared clonotypes between healthy human individuals. Libraries were prepared by immunoSEQ multiplex PCR; TCRdb keeps only in-frame clonotypes and omits some of them. The sample lists about 2.1 million clones, approximately 94% occurring once. Terminally differentiated effector memory CD45RA+ cells were left out of the naive CD8 fraction, which was CD45RO-negative and positively selected for CCR7. Sequencing was carried out using naive CD8+ T cells from PBMCs. The source of these receptors is a man aged 18 to 30 in good health. Some clones in this sample may be carry-over from other donors' samples.

The sample holds one count of this clone. The chain couples TRBV5-1 to TRBJ2-1; 11 bases are a match to TRBD2. V shed 4 bases and J 8 bases; nucleotides not matched to a gene: 11. The germline V gene has CDR1 SGHRS and CDR2 YFSETQ. The CDR3 is 16 amino acids. CDR3 coding DNA: TGCGCCAGCAGCCAAATAACTAGCGGGAGTATGGATGAGCAGTTCTTC. It translates to CASSQITSGSMDEQFF.

The CDR3 nucleotides are TGTGCCAGCAGCTTAACGGGTGCGTTGCGGTCCTACAATGAGCAGTTCTTC. Protein sequence: CASSLTGALRSYNEQFF. V and J are TRBV7-3 and TRBJ2-1; D is ambiguous. Looked up from germline, CDR1 is SGHTA and CDR2 is FQGTGA. This CDR3 region has 17 residues. V lost 0 bases and J lost 1, with 13 bases in between.

This chain joins TRBV27 and TRBJ2-7, with unresolved D. The CDR3 contains 13 residues. From germline, CDR1 is MNHEY and CDR2 SMNVEV (reference sequence). The V gene lost 10 bases and the J gene lost 2 bases, with 15 bases spanning the gap. CDR3 nucleotides: TGTGCCACCAAGGGTGGCAGCGCCTACGAGCAGTACTTC. Translating it yields CATKGGSAYEQYF.

J is TRBJ2-5 and V is TRBV7-3, with D maybe TRBD2 (7 bases). V was trimmed by 5 bases and J by 7 bases, leaving 14 bases between them. CDR1 is SGHTA and CDR2 is FQGTGA in the germline V gene. The CDR3 has 13 residues. DNA for the CDR3: TGTGCCAGCAGCCCCGGGGGGCAGGTGACCCAGTACTTC. As protein: CASSPGGQVTQYF.

The chain recombines TRBV7-3 with TRBJ2-7; a weak D match, TRBD1 (7 bases). The V end was cut by 1 base, the J end by 3 bases, with 13 bases between. CDR1 SGHTA and CDR2 FQGTGA come from the germline V gene. The CDR3 loop spans 15 amino acids. The CDR3 region has the DNA TGTGCCAGCAGCTTAAAATCCCAGGGGGGCTACGAGCAGTACTTC. Amino acid sequence: CASSLKSQGGYEQYF.

J is TRBJ2-1 and V is TRBV9; perhaps TRBD2 as D (7 bases). V was clipped by 1 base and J by 3 bases, with 20 bases between them. The CDR3 contains 18 residues. The germline V gene encodes CDR1 SGDLS and CDR2 YYNGEE. Here the CDR3 DNA reads TGTGCCAGCAGCGTACCCATCAAGGGGGAGGGGGTCTACAATGAGCAGTTCTTC. It codes for CASSVPIKGEGVYNEQFF.

The V call is TRBV7-9, the J call TRBJ2-7; 9 nucleotides agree with TRBD2. V dropped 5 bases and J dropped 0; count of bases not matched to a gene: 5. The length of the CDR3 is 15 residues. CDR1 SEHNR and CDR2 FQNEAQ come from the germline V gene (reference sequence). In DNA form, the CDR3 reads TGTGCCAGCAGCGGTAGCGGGAGCAGCTCCTACGAGCAGTACTTC. Protein: CASSGSGSSSYEQYF.

In DNA form, the CDR3 reads TGCGCCAGCAGCCATCTTCTAGCAGCGGGGGCTGAGCAGTTCTTC. As protein: CASSHLLAAGAEQFF. The chain links TRBV4-3 to TRBJ2-1; 8 positions agree with TRBD2. CDR1 and CDR2 from the germline V gene are LGHNA and YSLEER. With V trimmed by 3 bases and J by 9 bases, 10 bases remained unmatched. This CDR3 is 15 amino acids long.

The V and J genes are TRBV4-2 and TRBJ2-1; D is possibly TRBD1 (6 bases). CDR1 is LGHNA and CDR2 is YNFKEQ in the germline V gene. There are 13 residues in the CDR3. V was shortened by 6 bases and J by 5 bases, with 11 bases between the two germline ends. CDR3 loop: CASRLGGNNEQFF. CDR3 nucleotide sequence: TGTGCCAGCAGATTAGGGGGTAACAATGAGCAGTTCTTC.

V usage is TRBV2 and J usage is TRBJ2-2, with 9 bases that match TRBD2. Looked up from germline, CDR1 is SNHLY and CDR2 is FYNNEI. The CDR3 is made up of 16 amino acids. The V gene end was trimmed by 5 bases and the J gene end by 5 bases; junction bases not matched to a gene: 9. For the CDR3, the DNA is TGTGCCAGCAGTTTACCGGGACTAGCCAGGACCGGGGAGCTGTTTTTT. Amino acid sequence: CASSLPGLARTGELFF.

V gene TRBV27 combines with J gene TRBJ2-1; TRBD2 is a possible D gene (6 bases). Germline CDR1 and CDR2: MNHEY and SMNVEV (reference sequence). The CDR3 consists of 15 residues. With 5 bases removed from V and 7 bases from J, the gap between germline ends came to 18 bases. CDR3 sequence (DNA): TGTGCCAGCAGTACCGCGGGGACCACCTTGAATGAGCAGTTCTTC. Its protein is CASSTAGTTLNEQFF.

The chain has TRBV19 and TRBJ2-7, with D unresolved. The germline V and J ends were trimmed by 3 bases and 3 bases, with 9 bases remaining between them. Germline values: CDR1 LNHDA, CDR2 SQIVND (reference sequence). The length of the CDR3 is 13 residues. Here the CDR3 DNA reads TGTGCCAGTAGTATTTCGGTACTCTACGAGCAGTACTTC. Translating gives CASSISVLYEQYF.

The chain joins TRBV7-9 to TRBJ2-3, with 10 bases fitting TRBD2. V was clipped by 4 bases and J by 5 bases; unmatched bases: 9. The CDR3 totals 16 residues. The germline gives CDR1 SEHNR, CDR2 FQNEAQ (reference sequence). The CDR3 DNA reads as TGTGCCAGCAGCTCCACCCTAGCGGGAGTCATAGATACGCAGTATTTT. This translates into CASSSTLAGVIDTQYF.

V and J are TRBV27 and TRBJ2-5; 7 bases are shared with TRBD1. J lost 1 base, V lost 6 bases, and 5 bases had no gene match. Germline values: CDR1 MNHEY, CDR2 SMNVEV (reference sequence). The CDR3 has 14 residues. The CDR3 protein is CASRDPGGQETQYF. DNA of the CDR3: TGTGCCAGCAGGGACCCAGGGGGCCAAGAGACCCAGTACTTC.

J is TRBJ1-2 and V is TRBV6-4; D perhaps matches TRBD1 (6 bases). Germline lookup yields CDR1 MRHNA and CDR2 SNTAGT. CDR3 size: 16 residues. V lost 3 bases and J 4 bases, leaving 18 bases between the germline ends. This CDR3 reads CASSEGPGAGGYGYTF. The CDR3 DNA reads TGTGCCAGCAGTGAAGGCCCGGGGGCAGGAGGCTATGGCTACACCTTC.

The chain carries TRBV12-5 and TRBJ2-5, with 9 positions matching TRBD2. CDR3 size: 14 residues. The germline V gene has CDR1 LGHNT and CDR2 FRNRAP. V lost 9 bases to trimming and J lost 2 bases; unmatched junction nucleotides: 7. CDR3 DNA: TGTGCTAGCAGCCGGCGGGAGGGACAAGAGACCCAGTACTTC. Amino acid sequence: CASSRREGQETQYF.

The J gene is TRBJ1-1, the V gene TRBV11-2; a possible D gene is TRBD1 (5 bases). This CDR3 comprises 13 residues. With 5 bases removed from V and 6 bases from J, the gap between germline ends came to 13 bases. The germline CDR1 and CDR2 sequences are SGHAT and FQNNGV. CDR3 in DNA: TGTGCCAGCAGCCTGTGGGGGTCGGCTGAAGCTTTCTTT. Residues: CASSLWGSAEAFF. Complete variable domain (other parts from reference TRBV11-2 and TRBJ1-1): EAGVAQSPRYKIIEKRQSVAFWCNPISGHATLYWYQQILGQGPKLLIQFQNNGVVDDSQLPKDRFSAERLKGVDSTLKIQPAKLEDSAVYLCASSLWGSAEAFFGQGTRLTVV.

The J gene is TRBJ2-1, the V gene TRBV7-9, with 9 bases that match TRBD1. Germline V gene sequence: CDR1 SEHNR, CDR2 FQNEAQ (reference sequence). This CDR3 spans 16 amino acids. J lost 5 bases, V lost 1 base, and 6 bases had no gene match. The chain's CDR3 is CASSLEPGQGHNEQFF. The CDR3 DNA follows: TGTGCCAGCAGCTTAGAGCCGGGACAGGGACACAATGAGCAGTTCTTC.

This clone has a single count. The chain employs TRBV7-6 and TRBJ1-3; D gene uncertain. Trimming cost V 3 bases and J 2 bases, with 11 bases left between them. CDR3 length: 15 residues. Per germline, CDR1 SGHVS and CDR2 FNYEAQ. CDR3 sequence: CASSFSPGPGNTIYF. The CDR3 coding sequence is TGTGCCAGCAGCTTCAGTCCGGGCCCTGGAAACACCATATATTTT.

The CDR3 nucleotides read TGTGCCACCAGCAGCGGGAATCCGACAGTTGAAGAGACCCAGTACTTC. Residues: CATSSGNPTVEETQYF. This chain uses TRBV15 with TRBJ2-5, with D perhaps being TRBD1 or TRBD2 (5 bases each). There are 16 residues in the CDR3. In germline, CDR1 is LNHNV, CDR2 YYDKDF (reference sequence). Trimming pared 3 bases from V and 3 bases from J, leaving 17 bases between.

The chain has TRBV5-1 and TRBJ2-2; D is uncertain. With 7 bases removed from V and 0 bases from J, the gap between germline ends came to 16 bases. The CDR3 is made up of 16 amino acids. The germline V gene has CDR1 SGHRS and CDR2 YFSETQ. The CDR3 spells CASRGASTTNTGELFF. The CDR3 coding sequence is TGCGCCAGCCGCGGCGCCAGCACTACGAACACCGGGGAGCTGTTTTTT.

The chain links TRBV4-1 to TRBJ2-1; D assignment may be TRBD1 or TRBD2 (6 bases each). V lost 3 bases and J lost 2, with 20 bases in between. The CDR3 is 18 residues long. Germline values: CDR1 MGHRA, CDR2 YSYEKL. CDR3 coding DNA: TGCGCCAGCAGCCAGAGGGGGACACCGGAGGGCGCCTACAATGAGCAGTTCTTC. This codes for CASSQRGTPEGAYNEQFF.

The genes are TRBV5-6 and TRBJ2-5, with 8 nucleotides matching TRBD2. The CDR3 is 14 amino acids. CDR1 is SGHDT, CDR2 YYEEEE, per germline. The V segment lost 5 bases and the J segment 1 base; nucleotides outside the gene matches: 4. CDR3 bases: TGTGCCAGCAGGCCTAGCGGGTTCCAAGAGACCCAGTACTTC. The encoded protein is CASRPSGFQETQYF.

The chain uses TRBV19 and TRBJ1-5; D is ambiguous. This CDR3 region has 10 residues. The ends were cut back, 8 bases at V and 9 bases at J, with 8 bases in the middle. CDR1 and CDR2 from the germline V gene are LNHDA and SQIVND (reference sequence). The CDR3 reads CASSWRPQHF. In nucleotides, the CDR3 is TGTGCCAGTTCTTGGCGGCCCCAGCATTTT.